A selection of T cell receptor beta chains follows, all from one sample in a study of lymphopenia after photon versus proton radiotherapy. Here immunoSEQ multiplex PCR was the method, and the copy in TCRdb shows in-frame clones only, minus some. The profile shows 6,000 to 9,500 clones, roughly 86% of them singletons. The sequencing used peripheral blood, collected from a patient treated with photon-based radiotherapy. These receptors were obtained from a man aged 30 to 39 with gastric cancer. Each CDR3 is given with its conserved first and last residue. The D gene is left open where the match is weak. Clone size is given for some rows only: seen once, a few or many times, or a class if the clone is expanded.

clone_size: -; d_call: TRBD2; j_call: TRBJ2-1; v_call: TRBV25-1; cdr3_aa: CASRRLAGADEQFF; cdr3_nt: TGTGCCAGCAGGCGACTAGCGGGAGCGGATGAGCAGTTCTTC
clone_size: -; d_call: TRBD1; j_call: TRBJ2-5; v_call: TRBV15; cdr3_aa: CATSRGTGQETQYF; cdr3_nt: TGTGCCACCAGCAGAGGGACAGGTCAAGAGACCCAGTACTTC
clone_size: -; d_call: -; j_call: TRBJ1-6; v_call: TRBV5-1; cdr3_aa: CASSLGGWQGNSPLHF; cdr3_nt: TGCGCCAGCAGCTTGGGAGGTTGGCAGGGGAATTCACCCCTCCACTTT
clone_size: -; d_call: TRBD1; j_call: TRBJ1-5; v_call: TRBV2; cdr3_aa: CASRDRTGENQPQHF; cdr3_nt: TGTGCCAGCAGAGATAGGACAGGGGAGAATCAGCCCCAGCATTTT
clone_size: -; d_call: TRBD2; j_call: TRBJ2-3; v_call: TRBV7-9; cdr3_aa: CAGDSGSTDTQYF; cdr3_nt: TGTGCCGGGGATAGCGGGAGCACAGATACGCAGTATTTT
clone_size: once; d_call: TRBD1; j_call: TRBJ1-2; v_call: TRBV5-5; cdr3_aa: CASSLEGTGPSYGYTF; cdr3_nt: TGTGCCAGCAGCTTGGAAGGGACAGGGCCCTCTTATGGCTACACCTTC
clone_size: -; d_call: -; j_call: TRBJ2-1; v_call: TRBV7-2; cdr3_aa: CASSLEAVSYNEQFF; cdr3_nt: TGTGCCAGCAGCTTAGAAGCGGTTTCCTACAATGAGCAGTTCTTC
clone_size: -; d_call: TRBD1; j_call: TRBJ1-3; v_call: TRBV2; cdr3_aa: CASSGGTGVGNTIYF; cdr3_nt: TGTGCCAGCAGTGGGGGGACAGGGGTCGGAAACACCATATATTTT
clone_size: -; d_call: -; j_call: TRBJ2-3; v_call: TRBV7-2; cdr3_aa: CASSPRGWDGLTDTQYF; cdr3_nt: TGTGCCAGCAGCCCAAGAGGATGGGACGGACTCACAGATACGCAGTATTTT
clone_size: once; d_call: TRBD1; j_call: TRBJ1-2; v_call: TRBV29-1; cdr3_aa: CSVIRDRGRKSDGYTF; cdr3_nt: TGCAGCGTCATCCGGGACAGGGGGCGCAAGTCTGATGGCTACACCTTC
clone_size: -; d_call: TRBD1; j_call: TRBJ2-3; v_call: TRBV5-1; cdr3_aa: CASSPGGTGTSTDTQYF; cdr3_nt: TGCGCCAGCAGCCCGGGCGGGACAGGGACTAGCACAGATACGCAGTATTTT
clone_size: -; d_call: TRBD1; j_call: TRBJ2-7; v_call: TRBV6-1; cdr3_aa: CASSVGQGGDSITYEQYF; cdr3_nt: TGTGCCAGCAGTGTTGGACAGGGAGGCGACTCAATTACCTACGAGCAGTACTTC
clone_size: -; d_call: -; j_call: TRBJ1-2; v_call: TRBV4-2; cdr3_aa: CASSRGQNYGYTF; cdr3_nt: TGTGCCAGCAGCCGCGGGCAGAACTATGGCTACACCTTC
clone_size: -; d_call: -; j_call: TRBJ1-1; v_call: TRBV18; cdr3_aa: CASSPLLGGGHLNTEAFF; cdr3_nt: TGTGCCAGCTCACCACTCCTCGGCGGAGGACATCTGAACACTGAAGCTTTCTTT
clone_size: once; d_call: -; j_call: TRBJ2-1; v_call: TRBV4-1; cdr3_aa: CASSQETTDYNEQFF; cdr3_nt: TGCGCCAGCAGCCAAGAGACGACAGACTACAATGAGCAGTTCTTC
clone_size: -; d_call: TRBD2; j_call: TRBJ2-1; v_call: TRBV19; cdr3_aa: CASSLAGRNEQFF; cdr3_nt: TGTGCCAGTAGTCTAGCGGGCAGGAATGAGCAGTTCTTC
clone_size: -; d_call: -; j_call: TRBJ1-1; v_call: TRBV5-5; cdr3_aa: CASSIAGFVATEAFF; cdr3_nt: TGTGCCAGCAGCATCGCTGGGTTCGTTGCGACTGAAGCTTTCTTT
clone_size: -; d_call: TRBD1; j_call: TRBJ1-1; v_call: TRBV11-1; cdr3_aa: CASSGTDNTEAFF; cdr3_nt: TGTGCCAGCAGTGGGACAGACAACACTGAAGCTTTCTTT
clone_size: -; d_call: -; j_call: TRBJ2-2; v_call: TRBV15; cdr3_aa: CATSRPPGRLHTGELFF; cdr3_nt: TGTGCCACCAGCAGACCCCCGGGGAGGTTGCACACCGGGGAGCTGTTTTTT
clone_size: -; d_call: -; j_call: TRBJ2-1; v_call: TRBV4-3; cdr3_aa: CASSQDYTAFGEQFF; cdr3_nt: TGCGCCAGCAGCCAAGATTACACGGCTTTCGGTGAGCAGTTCTTC
clone_size: -; d_call: -; j_call: TRBJ1-5; v_call: TRBV6-1; cdr3_aa: CASSETATNQPQHF; cdr3_nt: TGTGCCAGCAGTGAGACAGCGACTAATCAGCCCCAGCATTTT
clone_size: -; d_call: -; j_call: TRBJ2-7; v_call: TRBV11-1; cdr3_aa: CASSQVADLSYEQYF; cdr3_nt: TGCGCCAGCAGCCAAGTAGCGGACTTGTCCTACGAGCAGTACTTC
clone_size: -; d_call: -; j_call: TRBJ2-1; v_call: TRBV2; cdr3_aa: CASSEPPGAYEQFF; cdr3_nt: TGTGCCAGCAGTGAACCCCCAGGGGCATATGAGCAGTTCTTC
clone_size: -; d_call: TRBD1; j_call: TRBJ1-1; v_call: TRBV4-1; cdr3_aa: CASRDRETEAFF; cdr3_nt: TGCGCCAGCAGGGACAGGGAAACTGAAGCTTTCTTT
clone_size: -; d_call: TRBD2; j_call: TRBJ2-1; v_call: TRBV28; cdr3_aa: CASSRGGLAGAPEQFF; cdr3_nt: TGTGCCAGCAGCCGAGGGGGGCTAGCGGGAGCCCCTGAGCAGTTCTTC
clone_size: -; d_call: -; j_call: TRBJ2-2; v_call: TRBV2; cdr3_aa: CASREDRYTGELFF; cdr3_nt: TGTGCCAGCAGGGAAGACAGGTACACCGGGGAGCTGTTTTTT
clone_size: -; d_call: TRBD2; j_call: TRBJ2-2; v_call: TRBV9; cdr3_aa: CASSKTSGRTGELFF; cdr3_nt: TGTGCCAGCAGCAAGACTAGCGGGAGAACCGGGGAGCTGTTTTTT
clone_size: -; d_call: -; j_call: TRBJ2-1; v_call: TRBV10-1; cdr3_aa: CASSRMRGNNEQFF; cdr3_nt: TGCGCCAGCAGCCGGATGCGCGGGAATAATGAGCAGTTCTTC
clone_size: -; d_call: -; j_call: TRBJ1-4; v_call: TRBV5-3; cdr3_aa: CARSLAQQRVVGVFF; cdr3_nt: TGTGCCAGAAGCTTGGCCCAACAGAGAGTTGTCGGGGTGTTTTTT
clone_size: medium-sized; d_call: TRBD2; j_call: TRBJ2-1; v_call: TRBV29-1; cdr3_aa: CSVKTSGVYNEQFF; cdr3_nt: TGCAGCGTCAAAACTAGCGGGGTATACAATGAGCAGTTCTTC
clone_size: -; d_call: -; j_call: TRBJ2-1; v_call: TRBV28; cdr3_aa: CASSSPGQGGSYNEQFF; cdr3_nt: TGTGCCAGCAGTTCCCCCGGACAGGGAGGGTCCTACAATGAGCAGTTCTTC
clone_size: -; d_call: -; j_call: TRBJ1-1; v_call: TRBV5-6; cdr3_aa: CASSLRGTEAFF; cdr3_nt: TGTGCCAGCAGTTTGCGGGGGACTGAAGCTTTCTTT
clone_size: -; d_call: -; j_call: TRBJ2-7; v_call: TRBV4-1; cdr3_aa: CASSQDSGDTSYEQYF; cdr3_nt: TGCGCCAGCAGCCAAGATAGTGGGGATACCTCCTACGAGCAGTACTTC